What follows are 24 T cell receptor beta chains derived from one specimen sequenced in a study of shared clonotypes between healthy human individuals. TCRdb's copy holds only in-frame clones and misses some; the assay was immunoSEQ multiplex PCR. Of millions of clones in the sample, roughly 94% were seen once. The specimen sequenced was naive CD4+ T cells sorted from blood. Subset given: CD45RA+ positively selected. Receptors originate from a man in his late teens or twenties in good health.

The J gene is TRBJ2-1, the V gene TRBV2; D may be TRBD2 (5 bases). With 6 bases removed from V and 0 bases from J, the gap between germline ends came to 12 bases. Germline CDR1 is SNHLY and CDR2 is FYNNEI. The CDR3 extends over 15 amino acids. This chain's CDR3 is CASRDSPLSYNEQFF. The CDR3 DNA follows: TGTGCCAGCAGGGACTCCCCACTCTCCTACAATGAGCAGTTCTTC.

The chain uses TRBV10-1 and TRBJ2-7; 7 nucleotides agree with TRBD2. CDR3 length: 14 amino acids. CDR1 and CDR2 from the germline V gene are WNHNN and SYGVQD (reference sequence). The V and J ends lost 3 bases and 2 bases, in that order; junction bases with no gene match: 4. This CDR3 reads CASSDGGIAYEQYF. CDR3 DNA sequence: TGCGCCAGCAGTGACGGGGGGATCGCCTACGAGCAGTACTTC.

The V call is TRBV6-1, the J call TRBJ1-1; tentative D call: TRBD1 (6 bases). The CDR3 runs 13 residues. Trimming cost V 3 bases and J 6 bases, with 11 bases left between them. Per germline, CDR1 MNHNS and CDR2 SASEGT. CDR3 nucleotides: TGTGCCAGCAGTGATCTGAGGGGGTCTGAAGCTTTCTTT. This encodes CASSDLRGSEAFF.

This clone appeared a single time. This same CDR3 is encoded by further DNA sequences in the sample. The V gene is TRBV5-1, the J gene TRBJ1-6; no clear D gene. The V gene's germline CDR1 is SGHRS and CDR2 YFSETQ. V lost 0 bases and J lost 0, with 7 bases in between. The CDR3 runs to 16 residues. In DNA, the CDR3 is TGCGCCAGCAGCTTGGGAGAGAGCTCCTATAATTCACCCCTCCACTTT. This translates into CASSLGESSYNSPLHF.

The chain links TRBV30 to TRBJ1-2; 9 bases agree with TRBD1. V lost 3 bases to trimming and J lost 8 bases; unmatched junction nucleotides: 7. The length of the CDR3 is 13 residues. Germline CDR1 is GTSNPN and CDR2 is SVGIG (reference sequence). This CDR3 is CAWRTGGWVGYTF. CDR3 coding DNA: TGTGCCTGGAGGACAGGGGGTTGGGTCGGCTACACCTTC.

The chain employs TRBV4-3 and TRBJ2-3; D not certain. V dropped 2 bases and J dropped 5 bases, with 11 bases sitting between them. Per the germline V gene, CDR1 is LGHNA and CDR2 is YSLEER. CDR3 length equals 14 residues. The CDR3 reads CASSQRLPGDTQYF. Here the CDR3 DNA reads TGCGCCAGCAGCCAAAGACTCCCGGGAGATACGCAGTATTTT.

The V and J genes are TRBV29-1 and TRBJ1-3, with a possible D match to TRBD1 (5 bases). The germline V gene encodes CDR1 SQVTM and CDR2 ANQGSEA. The CDR3 length is 15 residues. With 4 bases removed from V and 1 base from J, the gap between germline ends came to 14 bases. The CDR3 coding sequence is TGCAGCGTTGCGAGCAGGGCTTTATCTGGAAACACCATATATTTT. It translates to CSVASRALSGNTIYF.

The V call is TRBV27, the J call TRBJ2-1, with a possible D match to TRBD1 (6 bases). The germline V and J ends were trimmed by 4 bases and 3 bases, with 7 bases remaining between them. Germline V gene data show CDR1 as MNHEY and CDR2 as SMNVEV (reference sequence). The CDR3 is made up of 13 amino acids. The CDR3 DNA sequence: TGTGCCAGCAGTTCGACAGGCTACAATGAGCAGTTCTTC. Translated: CASSSTGYNEQFF.

V gene TRBV11-2 combines with J gene TRBJ2-6; no firm D call. The CDR3 sequence is 13 residues long. Germline V gene sequence: CDR1 SGHAT, CDR2 FQNNGV. Trimming left V 8 bases short and J 0 bases short, with 5 bases between. The CDR3 DNA sequence: TGTGCCAGCGACGACTCTGGGGCCAACGTCCTGACTTTC. Its protein is CASDDSGANVLTF.

This sequence joins TRBV10-3 and TRBJ1-2; D ambiguous. CDR3 length: 13 amino acids. Germline lookup yields CDR1 ENHRY and CDR2 SYGVKD. The V and J ends lost 3 bases and 2 bases respectively, with 7 bases between them. The CDR3 DNA is TGTGCCATCAGTGACTTCAGGAACTATGGCTACACCTTC. It yields the protein CAISDFRNYGYTF.

This rearrangement joins TRBV5-6 to TRBJ2-7; D is perhaps TRBD1 (6 bases). Germline CDR1 reads SGHDT; CDR2 reads YYEEEE. Trimming shortened V by 2 bases and J by 2 bases, and 14 bases separated the two germline ends. The CDR3 spans 15 residues. In DNA form, the CDR3 reads TGTGCCAGCAGCTTACAGGGAGAGATGGCCTACGAGCAGTACTTC. Amino acids: CASSLQGEMAYEQYF.

The CDR3 DNA reads TGTGCCATCAGTCGACAGTATAATTCACCCCTCCACTTT. It translates to CAISRQYNSPLHF. The rearrangement links TRBV15 to TRBJ1-6; possibly TRBD1 for D (5 bases). CDR1 is LNHNV, CDR2 YYDKDF, per germline (reference sequence). With 10 bases removed from V and 4 bases from J, the gap between germline ends came to 11 bases. CDR3 size: 13 residues.

The table lists this clone with a count of one. The chain links TRBV11-2 to TRBJ1-2, with D tentatively TRBD1 (5 bases). The V and J ends lost 0 bases and 7 bases respectively, with 21 bases between them. Germline V gives CDR1 SGHAT, CDR2 FQNNGV. The CDR3 is 17 amino acids. The CDR3 region has the DNA TGTGCCAGCAGCTTAGAGCCAGGGAAAACCTTCCGGTCTGGCTACACCTTC. This encodes CASSLEPGKTFRSGYTF. The whole variable domain, filled in from reference TRBV11-2 and TRBJ1-2, reads EAGVAQSPRYKIIEKRQSVAFWCNPISGHATLYWYQQILGQGPKLLIQFQNNGVVDDSQLPKDRFSAERLKGVDSTLKIQPAKLEDSAVYLCASSLEPGKTFRSGYTFGSGTRLTVV.

The chain joins TRBV30 to TRBJ2-7; 10 nucleotides agree with TRBD1. V shed 6 bases and J 6 bases; nucleotides not matched to a gene: 14. CDR3 length: 15 residues. CDR1 and CDR2 from the germline V gene are GTSNPN and SVGIG (reference sequence). The CDR3, as DNA: TGTGCCTGCCACCCCCTAGGGACAGGGGCTGGCGAGCAGTACTTC. Protein sequence: CACHPLGTGAGEQYF.

As regards this clone: Other nucleotide sequences in the sample specify the same CDR3. The chain employs TRBV19 and TRBJ1-3; 7 bases line up with TRBD1. This CDR3 is built from 14 residues. Germline V CDR1 and CDR2: LNHDA, SQIVND (reference sequence). With V trimmed by 4 bases and J by 2 bases, 2 bases remained unmatched. CDR3 protein: CASSTTGAGNTIYF. For the CDR3, the DNA is TGTGCCAGTAGTACCACAGGGGCTGGAAACACCATATATTTT.

V and J are TRBV27 and TRBJ1-1, with a tentative D call TRBD1 (5 bases). V gave up 8 bases and J gave up 5 bases, with 15 bases separating them. CDR3 length: 13 residues. Germline values: CDR1 MNHEY, CDR2 SMNVEV (reference sequence). Here the CDR3 reads CASGTQGRTEAFF. DNA for the CDR3: TGTGCCAGCGGGACCCAGGGTCGGACTGAAGCTTTCTTT.

The chain couples TRBV19 to TRBJ2-7, with D perhaps TRBD1 (6 bases). From germline, CDR1 is LNHDA and CDR2 SQIVND (reference sequence). The V gene lost 6 bases and the J gene lost 3 bases, with 12 bases spanning the gap. The CDR3 has 13 amino acids. CDR3: CASRGQSNYEQYF. CDR3 coding DNA: TGTGCCAGTAGAGGACAGAGTAACTACGAGCAGTACTTC.

About this clone: A single base separates this from a much larger clone, so it may be a read error. This chain joins TRBV6-5 and TRBJ1-6; possible D gene TRBD1, 5 bases. This CDR3 is built from 12 residues. CDR1 MNHEY and CDR2 SVGAGI come from the germline V gene. Between the trimmed V and J ends, which lost 5 bases and 8 bases, there was a span of 7 bases. CDR3 DNA sequence: TGTGCCAGCAGTCCAGGGTATTCACCCCTCCACTTT. This codes for CASSPGYSPLHF.

The chain combines TRBV2 with TRBJ1-5, with D unclear. CDR1 and CDR2 from the germline V gene are SNHLY and FYNNEI. V was pared by 2 bases and J by 9 bases, with 11 bases between. CDR3 length: 13 residues. The CDR3 loop is CASSERGLRPQHF. The CDR3 DNA reads TGTGCCAGCAGTGAAAGAGGGCTCCGGCCCCAGCATTTT.

This chain links TRBV6-5 with TRBJ2-1; no definite D call. Trimming stripped 2 bases from V and 5 bases from J, with 10 bases between. The CDR3 runs 14 residues. Per the germline V gene, CDR1 is MNHEY and CDR2 is SVGAGI. The CDR3 DNA reads as TGTGCCAGCAGTTACCGTGGAATCCACAATGAGCAGTTCTTC. It translates to CASSYRGIHNEQFF.

The V and J genes are TRBV4-1 and TRBJ1-5; D might be TRBD1 (5 bases). V was trimmed by 3 bases and J by 0 bases, leaving 9 bases between them. The CDR3 consists of 15 residues. Germline lookup yields CDR1 MGHRA and CDR2 YSYEKL. The CDR3 loop reads CASSHGDRSNQPQHF. Written as DNA, the CDR3 is TGCGCCAGCAGCCACGGGGACCGTAGCAATCAGCCCCAGCATTTT.

The chain uses TRBV27 and TRBJ1-5; the match to TRBD1 covers 8 bases. V dropped 4 bases and J dropped 4; count of bases not matched to a gene: 3. There are 14 residues in the CDR3. Per the germline V gene, CDR1 is MNHEY and CDR2 is SMNVEV (reference sequence). DNA for the CDR3: TGTGCCAGCAGTTCCTACAGGGGGAATCAGCCCCAGCATTTT. As protein: CASSSYRGNQPQHF.

V gene TRBV5-6 combines with J gene TRBJ1-6; 7 bases agree with TRBD1. Germline lookup yields CDR1 SGHDT and CDR2 YYEEEE. CDR3 size: 18 residues. The V and J ends lost 4 bases and 0 bases, in that order; junction bases with no gene match: 10. CDR3 region: CASSQDRVRGSYNSPLHF. The CDR3 DNA follows: TGTGCCAGCAGCCAAGACAGGGTCCGTGGCTCCTATAATTCACCCCTCCACTTT.

As to this clone: In the same sample, other DNA sequences code for this CDR3. The J gene is TRBJ2-5, the V gene TRBV6-5, with unresolved D. V lost 5 bases to trimming and J lost 5 bases, with 6 bases between them. The CDR3 extends over 11 amino acids. CDR1 and CDR2 from the germline V gene are MNHEY and SVGAGI. This chain's CDR3 is CASSSGETQYF. The CDR3 coding sequence is TGTGCCAGCAGTAGTGGGGAGACCCAGTACTTC.